One sample yielded the 19 T cell receptor beta chains listed below, sequenced in a study of memory CD4+ T cells and cytomegalovirus serostatus. Sequenced by immunoSEQ multiplex PCR; TCRdb stores in-frame clones only, minus some. The table lists 55,000 to 75,000 clones, more than 75% of them singletons, with 0.85% to 0.95% in the top ten. Single viable CD3+CD4+CD8-CD45RO+ cells were sorted as the memory CD4+ T cells. The sequencing sample was made of memory CD4+ T cells from blood. These receptors all come from an adult in good health and CMV-seronegative.

This chain joins TRBV18 and TRBJ1-1; D gene unclear. The V gene's germline CDR1 is KGHSH and CDR2 LQKENI. The CDR3 runs to 12 residues. V was trimmed by 6 bases and J by 7 bases, leaving 12 bases between them. CDR3 sequence (DNA): TGTGCCAGCTCTAAAGAGGTTAGTGAAGCTTTCTTT. As protein: CASSKEVSEAFF.

This clone was observed a single time. The chain carries TRBV9 and TRBJ1-3; TRBD1 aligns across 7 bases. V shed 2 bases, J shed 4 bases, and the junction held 9 bases outside the gene matches. In germline, CDR1 is SGDLS, CDR2 YYNGEE. The CDR3 covers 16 residues. This CDR3 reads CASSVGSGTAGNTIYF. The CDR3 DNA is TGTGCCAGCAGCGTGGGAAGTGGGACAGCAGGAAACACCATATATTTT.

The table lists this clone with a few counts. The sample has other DNA sequences that encode this CDR3 too. The chain joins TRBV7-2 to TRBJ2-7; tentative D call: TRBD2 (6 bases). CDR1 and CDR2 from the germline V gene are SGHTA and FQGNSA. There are 15 residues in the CDR3. V shed 3 bases and J shed 0 bases, with 12 bases lying between them. CDR3 protein: CASSFSGASSYEQYF. The CDR3 region has the DNA TGTGCCAGCAGCTTTAGCGGCGCTAGCTCCTACGAGCAGTACTTC.

The gene calls are TRBV4-1 and TRBJ2-5; possible D gene TRBD2, 6 bases. V was trimmed by 4 bases and J by 0 bases, leaving 9 bases between them. This CDR3 is 14 amino acids long. Germline V gives CDR1 MGHRA, CDR2 YSYEKL. The CDR3 region has the DNA TGCGCCAGCAGCCGTACGGGGGACCAAGAGACCCAGTACTTC. The encoded protein is CASSRTGDQETQYF.

V is TRBV15 and J is TRBJ2-1; D is possibly TRBD1 (6 bases). The V gene lost 1 base and the J gene lost 7 bases, with 8 bases spanning the gap. CDR1 and CDR2 from the germline V gene are LNHNV and YYDKDF (reference sequence). The CDR3 spans 13 residues. CDR3 in amino acids: CATSRGRGNEQFF. CDR3 sequence (DNA): TGTGCCACCAGCAGAGGAAGGGGGAATGAGCAGTTCTTC.

The genes are TRBV6-1 and TRBJ2-7; 11 nucleotides match TRBD2. The junction had 1 base not matched to a gene; V was cut back by 8 bases and J by 4 bases. CDR1 and CDR2 (germline): MNHNS, SASEGT. The CDR3 spans 12 residues. The CDR3: CASRTSGYEQYF. The CDR3, as DNA: TGTGCCAGCCGGACTAGCGGGTACGAGCAGTACTTC.

The chain has TRBV30 and TRBJ2-7; 10 bases match TRBD1. The V and J ends lost 2 bases and 7 bases, in that order; junction bases with no gene match: 11. The CDR3 is made up of 15 amino acids. In germline, CDR1 is GTSNPN, CDR2 SVGIG (reference sequence). Written as DNA, the CDR3 is TGTGCCTGGAGTCTTGACAGGGGGCCTCGAGGGGAGCAGTACTTC. Translated: CAWSLDRGPRGEQYF.

This chain uses TRBV5-1 with TRBJ1-4; D is undetermined. V gave up 1 base and J gave up 8 bases, with 9 bases separating them. Germline CDR1 SGHRS, CDR2 YFSETQ. The CDR3 totals 13 residues. DNA for the CDR3: TGCGCCAGCAGCTTGTTCGCGGGCGAAAAACTGTTTTTT. Protein sequence: CASSLFAGEKLFF.

This chain connects TRBV28 to TRBJ1-3, with a weak D call TRBD1 (5 bases). Looked up from germline, CDR1 is MDHEN and CDR2 is SYDVKM. The CDR3 sequence is 14 residues long. Trimming took 5 bases from V and 2 from J, leaving 10 bases between them. CDR3 in DNA: TGTGCCAGCAGTGTCTTGGGGGCTGGAAACACCATATATTTT. Translating it yields CASSVLGAGNTIYF.

This chain joins TRBV11-2 and TRBJ2-2; 10 bases match TRBD2. Trimming cost V 4 bases and J 3 bases; bases outside gene matches: 11. CDR1 and CDR2 from the germline V gene are SGHAT and FQNNGV. The CDR3 covers 18 residues. The CDR3 bases are TGTGCCAGCAGCTCCCGGGCTAGCGGGAGTATAGACACCGGGGAGCTGTTTTTT. Its protein product is CASSSRASGSIDTGELFF.

The chain recombines TRBV19 with TRBJ1-4; TRBD1 matches at 10 bases. Germline V CDR1 and CDR2: LNHDA, SQIVND (reference sequence). Trimming took 5 bases from V and 3 from J; bases not matched to a gene: 6. This CDR3 has 16 amino acids. The CDR3: CASSPGQGESNEKLFF. CDR3 sequence (DNA): TGTGCCAGTAGTCCCGGACAGGGGGAATCTAATGAAAAACTGTTTTTT.

This chain joins TRBV5-1 and TRBJ1-1; TRBD1 matches at 7 bases. Trimming removed 4 bases from V and 1 base from J; junction bases left unmatched: 7. Germline loops: CDR1 SGHRS, CDR2 YFSETQ. CDR3 length equals 15 residues. CDR3 DNA sequence: TGCGCCAGCAGCCAAGGGGGCGCGGGGAACACTGAAGCTTTCTTT. Translated, it gives CASSQGGAGNTEAFF.

The chain employs TRBV6-6 and TRBJ2-5, with TRBD2 matching over 8 bases. Trimming removed 0 bases from V and 5 bases from J; junction bases left unmatched: 5. This CDR3 region has 15 residues. Germline-derived CDR1 and CDR2 are MNHNY and SVGAGI (reference sequence). The CDR3 here is CASSYSPVAGETQYF. CDR3 DNA sequence: TGTGCCAGCAGTTACTCGCCGGTAGCGGGGGAGACCCAGTACTTC.

The chain combines TRBV5-1 with TRBJ1-2, with D unclear. Trimming removed 0 bases at V and 7 bases at J, with 13 bases between. This CDR3 comprises 14 residues. In germline, CDR1 is SGHRS, CDR2 YFSETQ. CDR3 nucleotide sequence: TGCGCCAGCAGCTTGGCCTTCGTGGGGAGTGGCTACACCTTC. This translates into CASSLAFVGSGYTF. The variable domain in full, completed from reference TRBV5-1 and TRBJ1-2, reads KAGVTQTPRYLIKTRGQQVTLSCSPISGHRSVSWYQQTPGQGLQFLFEYFSETQRNKGNFPGRFSGRQFSNSRSEMNVSTLELGDSALYLCASSLAFVGSGYTFGSGTRLTVV.

Note on this clone: The sample contains more than one DNA sequence encoding this CDR3. The chain combines TRBV4-1 with TRBJ2-1, with D possibly matching TRBD1 (6 bases). The germline V gene has CDR1 MGHRA and CDR2 YSYEKL. V was cut by 0 bases and J by 6 bases, with 12 bases left in between. This CDR3 is 15 amino acids long. CDR3 coding DNA: TGCGCCAGCAGCCAAGATCCAGGCAGGGGCAATGAGCAGTTCTTC. It is translated as CASSQDPGRGNEQFF.

The genes are TRBV5-1 and TRBJ2-6; D gene uncertain. The CDR3 is 17 residues long. V gave up 4 bases and J gave up 0 bases, with 14 bases separating them. The germline V gene encodes CDR1 SGHRS and CDR2 YFSETQ. CDR3 protein: CASSQDGRRSGANVLTF. The CDR3 DNA reads TGCGCCAGCAGCCAAGACGGACGACGCTCTGGGGCCAACGTCCTGACTTTC.

This chain joins TRBV5-1 and TRBJ2-3, with D tentatively TRBD2 (6 bases). CDR1 is SGHRS, CDR2 YFSETQ, per germline. The CDR3 length is 16 residues. Trimming pared 2 bases from V and 0 bases from J, leaving 13 bases between. CDR3 region: CASSFRLASSTDTQYF. The CDR3 nucleotides read TGCGCCAGCAGCTTCCGGCTAGCGTCTAGCACAGATACGCAGTATTTT.

The CDR3 loop reads CASSLAGGEANYGYTF. CDR3 coding DNA: TGTGCCAGCAGCTTGGCCGGAGGGGAAGCTAACTATGGCTACACCTTC. This chain joins TRBV4-2 and TRBJ1-2, with D perhaps matching TRBD1 (5 bases). V was pared by 5 bases and J by 0 bases, with 16 bases between. This CDR3 spans 16 amino acids. Germline-derived CDR1 and CDR2 are LGHNA and YNFKEQ.

The V call is TRBV19, the J call TRBJ2-1, with 12 bases aligning to TRBD2. This CDR3 has 16 amino acids. Germline values: CDR1 LNHDA, CDR2 SQIVND (reference sequence). The trim removed 3 bases at V and 7 bases at J, leaving 7 bases unmatched. The CDR3 DNA reads as TGTGCCAGTAGTATTCCGACTAGCGGGAGAGGTAATGAGCAGTTCTTC. Translating it yields CASSIPTSGRGNEQFF.